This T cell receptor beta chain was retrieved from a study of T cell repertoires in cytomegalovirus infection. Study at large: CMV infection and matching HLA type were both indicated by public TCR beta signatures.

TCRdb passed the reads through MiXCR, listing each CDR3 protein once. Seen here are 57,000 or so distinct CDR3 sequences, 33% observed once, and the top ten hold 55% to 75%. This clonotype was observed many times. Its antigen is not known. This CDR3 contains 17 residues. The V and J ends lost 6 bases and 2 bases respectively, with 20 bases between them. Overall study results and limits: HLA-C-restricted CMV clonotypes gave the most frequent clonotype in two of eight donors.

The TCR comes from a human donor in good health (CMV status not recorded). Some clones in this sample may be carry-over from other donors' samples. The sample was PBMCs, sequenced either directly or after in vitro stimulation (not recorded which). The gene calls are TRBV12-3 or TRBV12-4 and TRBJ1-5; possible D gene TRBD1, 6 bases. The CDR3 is CASSDRERGGGNQPQHF. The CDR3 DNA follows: TGTGCCAGCAGCGACCGGGAACGAGGGGGGGGCAATCAGCCCCAGCATTTT.